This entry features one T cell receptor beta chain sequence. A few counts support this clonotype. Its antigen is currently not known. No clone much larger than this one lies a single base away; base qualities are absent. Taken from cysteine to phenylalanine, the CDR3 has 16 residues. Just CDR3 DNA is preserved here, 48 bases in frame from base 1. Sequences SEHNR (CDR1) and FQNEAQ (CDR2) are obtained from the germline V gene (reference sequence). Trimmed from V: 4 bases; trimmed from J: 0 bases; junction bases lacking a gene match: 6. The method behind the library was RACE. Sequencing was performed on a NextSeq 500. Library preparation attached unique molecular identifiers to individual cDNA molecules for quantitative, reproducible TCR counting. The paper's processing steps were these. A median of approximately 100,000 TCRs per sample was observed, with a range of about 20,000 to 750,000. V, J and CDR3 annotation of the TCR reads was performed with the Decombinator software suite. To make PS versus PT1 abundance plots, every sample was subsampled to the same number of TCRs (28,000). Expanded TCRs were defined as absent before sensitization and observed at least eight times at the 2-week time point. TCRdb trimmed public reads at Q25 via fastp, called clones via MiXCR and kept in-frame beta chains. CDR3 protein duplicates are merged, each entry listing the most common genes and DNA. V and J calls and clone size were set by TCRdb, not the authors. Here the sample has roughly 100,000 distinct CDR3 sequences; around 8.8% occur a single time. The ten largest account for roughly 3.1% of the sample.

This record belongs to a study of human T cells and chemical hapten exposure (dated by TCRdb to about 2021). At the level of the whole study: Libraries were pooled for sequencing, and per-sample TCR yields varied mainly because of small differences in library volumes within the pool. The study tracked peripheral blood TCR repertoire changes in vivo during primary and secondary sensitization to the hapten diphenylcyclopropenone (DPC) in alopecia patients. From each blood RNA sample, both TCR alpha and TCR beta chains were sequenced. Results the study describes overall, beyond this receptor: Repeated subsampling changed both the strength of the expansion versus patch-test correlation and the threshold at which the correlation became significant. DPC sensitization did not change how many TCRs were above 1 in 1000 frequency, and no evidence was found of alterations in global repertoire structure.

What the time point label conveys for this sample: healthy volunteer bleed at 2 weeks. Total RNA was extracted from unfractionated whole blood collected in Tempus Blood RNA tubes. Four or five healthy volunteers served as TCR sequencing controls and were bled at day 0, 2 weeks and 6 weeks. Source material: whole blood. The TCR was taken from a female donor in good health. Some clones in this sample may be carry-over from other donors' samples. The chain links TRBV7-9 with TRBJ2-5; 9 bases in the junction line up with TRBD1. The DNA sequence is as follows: TGTGCCAGCAGCTCCCCGACAGGGGGGTACCAAGAGACCCAGTACTTC. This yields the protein CASSSPTGGYQETQYF.